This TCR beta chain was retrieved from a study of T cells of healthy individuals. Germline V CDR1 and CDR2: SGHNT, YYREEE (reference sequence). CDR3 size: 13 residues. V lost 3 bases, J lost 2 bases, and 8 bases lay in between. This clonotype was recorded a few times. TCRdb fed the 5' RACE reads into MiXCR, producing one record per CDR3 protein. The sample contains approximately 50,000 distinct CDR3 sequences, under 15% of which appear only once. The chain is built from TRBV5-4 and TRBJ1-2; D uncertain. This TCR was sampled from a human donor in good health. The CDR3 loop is CASSSIRNYGYTF. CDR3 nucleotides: TGTGCCAGCAGCTCGATCAGAAACTATGGCTACACCTTC.